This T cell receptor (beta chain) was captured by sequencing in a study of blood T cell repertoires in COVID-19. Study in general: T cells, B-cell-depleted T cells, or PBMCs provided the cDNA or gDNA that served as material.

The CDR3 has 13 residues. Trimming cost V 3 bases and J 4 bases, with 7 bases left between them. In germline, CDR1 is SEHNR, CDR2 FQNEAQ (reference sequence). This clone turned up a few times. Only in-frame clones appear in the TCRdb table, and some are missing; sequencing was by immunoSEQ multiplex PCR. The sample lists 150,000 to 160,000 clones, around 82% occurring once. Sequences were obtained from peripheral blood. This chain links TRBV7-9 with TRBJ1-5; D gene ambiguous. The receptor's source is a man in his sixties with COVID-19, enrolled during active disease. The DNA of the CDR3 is TGTGCCAGCAGCTTTAACAGTAATCAGCCCCAGCATTTT. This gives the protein CASSFNSNQPQHF.